One TCR beta chain is described in this entry. Its antigen is not known. This CDR3 contains 18 residues. V dropped 4 bases and J dropped 3; count of bases not matched to a gene: 9. Germline CDR1 and CDR2: SGHNT and YYREEE (reference sequence). Unrecorded immune exposure was likely among donors, who were nominally healthy when sampled. The source of the sample is a study of cytomegalovirus exposure and HLA in healthy donors. The study's findings and limits: Near-uniform donor sequencing depth was presumed by presence/absence analyses. Indistinguishable V segments such as TRBV6-2 and TRBV6-3 were excluded. Whilst most TCR sequences proved rare, a subset of public TCRs occurred across many donors.

With 60 Vbeta and 13 Jbeta primers, the PCR was carried out. Using immunoSEQ multiplex PCR, the repertoire was profiled, and TCRdb retains in-frame clones only, with some absent. The sample carries approximately 130,000 clones, 60% to 80% recorded once. The chain uses TRBV5-4 and TRBJ2-5, with 16 bases aligning to TRBD2. The TCR comes from an older woman in good health and CMV-seropositive. Sequencing was performed on PBMCs. CDR3: CASSGPGTSGGAEETQYF. CDR3 bases: TGTGCCAGCAGCGGACCCGGGACTAGCGGGGGGGCCGAAGAGACCCAGTACTTC.